These T cell receptor beta chains were read from a single sample in a study of T cells after yellow fever vaccination. TCRdb re-called the 5' RACE reads through MiXCR, storing one row per CDR3 protein. Here the sample spans hundreds of thousands of distinct CDR3 sequences, 4.1% being singletons. The sample was PBMCs, taken 5 days after the yellow fever booster vaccination. These receptors came from a man between 18 and 29 years old who received the YFV17D yellow fever vaccine. Both conserved end residues are part of each CDR3. The order of the fields is J gene, D gene, clone size, V gene, CDR3 DNA, CDR3 protein. D genes are given only for firm matches. Clone size appears in some rows only: once, few, many, or a class for an expanded clone.

J gene: TRBJ1-1
D gene: TRBD1
clone size: -
V gene: TRBV6-2/TRBV6-3
CDR3 DNA: TGTGCCAGCAGATACCCTACAGGGGTCCCTGAAGCTTTCTTT
CDR3 protein: CASRYPTGVPEAFF

J gene: TRBJ1-5
D gene: -
clone size: -
V gene: TRBV7-6
CDR3 DNA: TGTGCCAGCAGCCCGGGCTTCGGGGAGCAGCCCCAGCATTTT
CDR3 protein: CASSPGFGEQPQHF

J gene: TRBJ1-1
D gene: TRBD1
clone size: few
V gene: TRBV4-3
CDR3 DNA: TGCGCCAGCAGCCACGACAGGGGTGGTCGGACTGAAGCTTTCTTT
CDR3 protein: CASSHDRGGRTEAFF

J gene: TRBJ2-5
D gene: TRBD2
clone size: -
V gene: TRBV29-1
CDR3 DNA: TGCAGCGTTGAAAATCGCGGGGGGGCCTGGGAGACCCAGTACTTC
CDR3 protein: CSVENRGGAWETQYF

J gene: TRBJ2-1
D gene: TRBD1
clone size: many
V gene: TRBV12-3/TRBV12-4
CDR3 DNA: TGTGCCAGCCGCCGCGGACAGGGTTTCTACAATGAGCAGTTCTTC
CDR3 protein: CASRRGQGFYNEQFF

J gene: TRBJ1-5
D gene: TRBD1
clone size: -
V gene: TRBV12-3/TRBV12-4
CDR3 DNA: TGTGCCAGCAGTTTTAGGGCAGGGGGCTATCAGCCCCAGCATTTT
CDR3 protein: CASSFRAGGYQPQHF

J gene: TRBJ2-1
D gene: TRBD2
clone size: -
V gene: TRBV4-3
CDR3 DNA: TGCGCCAGCAGCCAACTCACTGGGACTAGCCTCTACAATGAGCAGTTCTTC
CDR3 protein: CASSQLTGTSLYNEQFF

J gene: TRBJ1-2
D gene: -
clone size: many
V gene: TRBV20-1
CDR3 DNA: TGCAGTGCTAGAGACGGGGCGTGGGACAATCTAGCCTTC
CDR3 protein: CSARDGAWDNLAF

J gene: TRBJ2-3
D gene: TRBD2
clone size: many
V gene: TRBV27
CDR3 DNA: TGTGCCAGCAGTACCGGGAGCGGGGGGGCCAGGGCAGATACGCAGTATTTT
CDR3 protein: CASSTGSGGARADTQYF

J gene: TRBJ2-5
D gene: -
clone size: few
V gene: TRBV12-3/TRBV12-4
CDR3 DNA: TGTGCCAGCAGTGCCACCACTAAGGTCGGGACCCAGTACTTC
CDR3 protein: CASSATTKVGTQYF

J gene: TRBJ1-3
D gene: -
clone size: many
V gene: TRBV12-3/TRBV12-4
CDR3 DNA: TGTGCCAGCAGTTTAGGTAGGGCTGGAAACACCATATATTTT
CDR3 protein: CASSLGRAGNTIYF

J gene: TRBJ1-3
D gene: -
clone size: few
V gene: TRBV20-1
CDR3 DNA: TGCAGTGCTTCTGCAGGGGCTGGAAACACCATATATTTT
CDR3 protein: CSASAGAGNTIYF

J gene: TRBJ1-1
D gene: -
clone size: few
V gene: TRBV29-1
CDR3 DNA: TGCAGCGTCGGTGCATTTTCGAACACTGAAGCTTTCTTT
CDR3 protein: CSVGAFSNTEAFF